This record covers a single T cell receptor beta chain. Study processing details: Estimates of nucleated cell counts were drawn from the amplification of reference gene primers. Sequencing was performed with immunoSEQ multiplex PCR; in TCRdb, only in-frame clones are kept and a portion is missing. Clone size and the V and J calls come from that table; the DNA yielded D and trimming. Here the sample spans approximately 110,000 clones, about two thirds being singletons. This entry is derived from a study of blood T cell repertoires in COVID-19. Study-wide context: The United States, Italy and Spain were the sources of the acute and convalescent COVID-19 samples. PBMCs, B-cell-depleted T cells, or T cells provided the cDNA or gDNA that made up the material.

Sequenced material: peripheral blood. The sequence came from a human donor with acute or convalescent COVID-19. The donor label of this sample is uncertain.

CDR3 sequence reads: CASSYSSGDPQHF. CDR3 bases: TGTGCCAGCAGTTACTCGTCTGGAGATCCCCAGCATTTT. This chain connects TRBV6-5 to TRBJ1-5; D ambiguous. The CDR3 totals 13 residues. V lost 0 bases and J lost 10, with 10 bases in between. Germline-derived CDR1 and CDR2 are MNHEY and SVGAGI.